This T cell receptor (beta chain) was recovered during a study of blood T cell repertoires in COVID-19. Looking at the study overall: Material from acute and convalescent COVID-19 was sourced from the United States, Italy and Spain. Nucleic acid was either cDNA or gDNA, and it came from T cells, B-cell-depleted T cells, or PBMCs.

The method was immunoSEQ multiplex PCR; TCRdb's version includes in-frame clones alone and lacks a portion of them. The sample has 130,000 to 150,000 clones, approximately 86% seen once. J lost 4 bases, V lost 1 base, and 6 bases had no gene match. The CDR3 runs to 16 residues. Germline assignment: CDR1 SEHNR and CDR2 FQNEAQ (reference sequence). The TCR was taken from a middle-aged woman who had recovered from COVID-19. This chain links TRBV7-9 with TRBJ1-5, with 8 bases that match TRBD1. Sample: PBMCs or T cells enriched from blood (not recorded which). Written as DNA, the CDR3 is TGTGCCAGCAGCTTAGTCGGCAGGGGGCAAAATCAGCCCCAGCATTTT. This translates into CASSLVGRGQNQPQHF.